Presented here are 18 T cell receptor beta chains from one specimen sequenced in a study of T cell responses to AZD1222 COVID-19 vaccine. Sequencing used immunoSEQ multiplex PCR; TCRdb keeps in-frame clones, though not all of them. Of around 95,000 clones in the sample, about nine tenths were seen once. The source material was peripheral blood, sampled on day 0 of AZD1222 vaccination. These receptors were collected from an adult in good health.

This clone was counted between two and nine times. The chain has TRBV24-1 and TRBJ1-2; 10 positions match TRBD1. The CDR3 totals 14 residues. V trimming: 5 bases; J trimming: 8 bases; junction bases outside the gene matches: 7. Germline V lookup: CDR1 KGHDR, CDR2 SFDVKD. The CDR3 region has the DNA TGTGCCACCAGTGGGGGACAGGGGTCTTCAGGCTACACCTTC. Its translation is CATSGGQGSSGYTF.

The rearrangement joins TRBV11-2 to TRBJ2-5; 9 bases are shared with TRBD1. V was pared by 1 base and J by 5 bases, with 14 bases of the junction left unmatched. The CDR3 has 18 amino acids. Germline V gene data show CDR1 as SGHAT and CDR2 as FQNNGV. CDR3 DNA: TGTGCCAGCAGCTTAGTTATTAGTTGGACAGGGGTTCCGGAGACCCAGTACTTC. Its protein product is CASSLVISWTGVPETQYF. Variable domain in full (rest from reference TRBV11-2 and TRBJ2-5): EAGVAQSPRYKIIEKRQSVAFWCNPISGHATLYWYQQILGQGPKLLIQFQNNGVVDDSQLPKDRFSAERLKGVDSTLKIQPAKLEDSAVYLCASSLVISWTGVPETQYFGPGTRLLVL.

This chain links TRBV5-4 with TRBJ1-1, with D unclear. Germline values: CDR1 SGHNT, CDR2 YYREEE (reference sequence). This CDR3 has 12 residues. Trimming left V 0 bases short and J 11 bases short, with 11 bases between. Written as DNA, the CDR3 is TGTGCCAGCAGCTTGGATGGGTTAAGGGCTTTCTTT. Amino acids: CASSLDGLRAFF.

The CDR3 nucleotides are TGTGCCACCAGTGATAGCGCGCGGACAGCGAGCACAGATACGCAGTATTTT. Amino acids: CATSDSARTASTDTQYF. J is TRBJ2-3 and V is TRBV24-1; possible D gene TRBD1, 6 bases. The V end was cut by 3 bases, the J end by 0 bases, with 15 bases between. This CDR3 region has 17 residues. Germline CDR1 reads KGHDR; CDR2 reads SFDVKD.

The chain joins TRBV3-1 (or the pseudogene TRBV3-2) to TRBJ2-3; 7 bases agree with TRBD2. The germline V gene encodes CDR1 LGHDT and CDR2 YNNKEL (reference sequence). The length of the CDR3 is 15 residues. V lost 4 bases to trimming and J lost 0 bases; unmatched junction nucleotides: 4. The CDR3 here is CASSPLAGSTDTQYF. DNA for the CDR3: TGTGCCAGCAGCCCGTTAGCGGGTAGCACAGATACGCAGTATTTT.

The V call is TRBV30, the J call TRBJ1-1; perhaps TRBD1 as D (5 bases). The CDR3 spans 14 residues. Germline V gene sequence: CDR1 GTSNPN, CDR2 SVGIG (reference sequence). In DNA form, the CDR3 reads TGTGCTGTCTCTCGGGGGGATGTGAACACTGAAGCTTTCTTT. Protein product: CAVSRGDVNTEAFF. Looking up the rest from reference TRBV30 and TRBJ1-1 gives the full variable domain: SQTIHQWPATLVQPVGSPLSLECTVEGTSNPNLYWYRQAAGRGLQLLFYSVGIGQISSEVPQNLSASRPQDRQFILSSKKLLLSDSGFYLCAVSRGDVNTEAFFGQGTRLTVV.

The V and J genes are TRBV18 and TRBJ2-1; the D gene is possibly TRBD2 (5 bases). From germline, CDR1 is KGHSH and CDR2 LQKENI. The CDR3 is 16 amino acids. The ends were cut back, 4 bases at V and 8 bases at J, with 21 bases in the middle. CDR3 sequence (DNA): TGTGCCAGCTCACTATTGGGGAGTCTTGTCGGCGATGAGCAGTTCTTC. Protein: CASSLLGSLVGDEQFF.

This rearrangement joins TRBV6-1 to TRBJ2-1; a weak D match, TRBD2 (6 bases). The CDR3 extends over 17 amino acids. Germline V lookup: CDR1 MNHNS, CDR2 SASEGT. V lost 2 bases, J lost 8 bases, and 22 bases lay in between. The CDR3 loop is CASSETVGSGPLDEQFF. CDR3 in DNA: TGTGCCAGCAGTGAAACGGTAGGGAGCGGGCCCCTGGATGAGCAGTTCTTC.

For this clone: Different DNA sequences within this sample yield the same CDR3. The V call is TRBV28, the J call TRBJ2-5; D remains ambiguous. This CDR3 contains 14 residues. Trimming shortened V by 7 bases and J by 1 base, and 13 bases separated the two germline ends. The V gene's germline CDR1 is MDHEN and CDR2 SYDVKM. Written as DNA, the CDR3 is TGTGCCAGCACCAATCAGGAGATCCAAGAGACCCAGTACTTC. The encoded protein is CASTNQEIQETQYF.

In this sample, this clone turned up once. The chain carries TRBV7-9 and TRBJ1-4; possibly TRBD1 for D (5 bases). CDR1 and CDR2 from the germline V gene are SEHNR and FQNEAQ (reference sequence). The V gene lost 0 bases and the J gene lost 4 bases, with 12 bases spanning the gap. The CDR3 loop spans 16 amino acids. The CDR3 nucleotides are TGTGCCAGCAGCTTAGCCCCACAGGAACTTAATGAAAAACTGTTTTTT. This codes for CASSLAPQELNEKLFF.

The rearrangement joins TRBV12-3 or TRBV12-4 to TRBJ1-5; D is ambiguous. V dropped 8 bases and J dropped 1 base, with 6 bases sitting between them. This CDR3 has 12 residues. CDR3 sequence: CASRGSNQPQHF. The DNA of the CDR3 is TGTGCCAGCCGAGGGAGCAATCAGCCCCAGCATTTT.

This chain uses TRBV7-2 with TRBJ1-5; the D gene is possibly TRBD1 (6 bases). Germline-derived CDR1 and CDR2 are SGHTA and FQGNSA. V lost 5 bases and J lost 5, with 16 bases in between. The CDR3 has 15 amino acids. In DNA, the CDR3 is TGTGCCAGCAGCCCTAGGGGGGGTTCTCATCAGCCCCAGCATTTT. Its translation is CASSPRGGSHQPQHF.

The chain combines TRBV30 with TRBJ1-2; weak D call: TRBD1 (6 bases). V lost 1 base and J lost 9, with 15 bases in between. Germline V gives CDR1 GTSNPN, CDR2 SVGIG (reference sequence). The CDR3 contains 13 residues. CDR3 DNA: TGTGCCTGGAGTGGTCGACAGGCCTCACGCTACACCTTC. This gives the protein CAWSGRQASRYTF. Combining the CDR3 with reference TRBV30 and TRBJ1-2 gives the whole variable domain SQTIHQWPATLVQPVGSPLSLECTVEGTSNPNLYWYRQAAGRGLQLLFYSVGIGQISSEVPQNLSASRPQDRQFILSSKKLLLSDSGFYLCAWSGRQASRYTFGSGTRLTVV.

The chain is built from TRBV20-1 and TRBJ1-5; the D gene is possibly TRBD1 (6 bases). V was pared by 3 bases and J by 3 bases, with 9 bases between. This CDR3 region has 13 residues. The V gene's germline CDR1 is DFQATT and CDR2 SNEGSKA (reference sequence). The DNA for the CDR3 is TGCAGTGCTAGTATGGGGGCCAATCAGCCCCAGCATTTT. Its translation: CSASMGANQPQHF.

The chain carries TRBV4-2 and TRBJ2-1; D may be TRBD1 (6 bases). The V and J ends lost 5 bases and 8 bases respectively, with 16 bases between them. CDR1 LGHNA and CDR2 YNFKEQ come from the germline V gene. The length of the CDR3 is 14 residues. CDR3 DNA: TGTGCCAGCAGCTCAGGGGTGTGGGGCGATGAGCAGTTCTTC. This gives the protein CASSSGVWGDEQFF.

The rearrangement uses TRBV27 and TRBJ2-1; unclear D gene. The germline V and J ends were trimmed by 10 bases and 10 bases, with 14 bases remaining between them. Germline CDR1 and CDR2: MNHEY and SMNVEV (reference sequence). The CDR3 has 11 residues. The CDR3: CATARLGEQFF. The CDR3 DNA is TGTGCCACCGCAAGGTTGGGGGAGCAGTTCTTC.

The CDR3 is CASSQDLQDVVPHAPLHF. As DNA, the CDR3 is TGTGCCAGCAGCCAAGATCTTCAGGATGTGGTCCCGCATGCACCCCTCCACTTT. The J gene is TRBJ1-6, the V gene TRBV4-2; D is unresolved. CDR1 and CDR2 from the germline V gene are LGHNA and YNFKEQ. The CDR3 is made up of 18 amino acids. The V end was cut by 0 bases, the J end by 11 bases, with 23 bases between.

The chain joins TRBV28 to TRBJ1-1, with no clear D. Germline lookup yields CDR1 MDHEN and CDR2 SYDVKM. Trimming removed 1 base at V and 3 bases at J, with 12 bases between. CDR3 length: 15 residues. The CDR3 nucleotides read TGTGCCAGCAGTTTATTACGACTCTGGGACACTGAAGCTTTCTTT. It specifies CASSLLRLWDTEAFF.